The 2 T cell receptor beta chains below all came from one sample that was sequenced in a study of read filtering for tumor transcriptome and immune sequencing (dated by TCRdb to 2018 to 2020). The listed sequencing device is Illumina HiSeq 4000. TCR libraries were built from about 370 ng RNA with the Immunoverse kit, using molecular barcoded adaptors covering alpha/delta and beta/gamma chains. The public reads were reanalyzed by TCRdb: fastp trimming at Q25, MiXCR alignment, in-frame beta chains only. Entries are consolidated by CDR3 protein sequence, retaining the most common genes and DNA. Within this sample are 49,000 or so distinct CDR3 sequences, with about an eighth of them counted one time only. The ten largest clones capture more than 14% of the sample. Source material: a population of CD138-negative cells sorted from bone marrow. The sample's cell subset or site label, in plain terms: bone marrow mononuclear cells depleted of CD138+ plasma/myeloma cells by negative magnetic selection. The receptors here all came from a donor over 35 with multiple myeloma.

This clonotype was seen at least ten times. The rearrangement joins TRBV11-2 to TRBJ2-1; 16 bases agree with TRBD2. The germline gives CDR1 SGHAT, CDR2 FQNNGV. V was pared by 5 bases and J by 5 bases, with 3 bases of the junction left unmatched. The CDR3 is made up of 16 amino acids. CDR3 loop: CASSAGTSGRDNEQFF. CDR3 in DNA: TGTGCCAGCAGCGCCGGGACTAGCGGGAGGGACAATGAGCAGTTCTTC.

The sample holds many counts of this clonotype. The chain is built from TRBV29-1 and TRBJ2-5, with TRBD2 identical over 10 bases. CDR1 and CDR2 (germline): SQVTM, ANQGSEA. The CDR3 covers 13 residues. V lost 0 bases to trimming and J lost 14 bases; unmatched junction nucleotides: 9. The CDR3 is CSVEERTSGVRYF. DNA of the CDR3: TGCAGCGTTGAAGAAAGGACTAGCGGTGTACGCTACTTC.